This passage covers 22 T cell receptor beta chains from one sample sequenced in a study of T cells in tuberculosis (dated by TCRdb to about 2018). Libraries came from the immunoSEQ multiplex PCR assay. What TCRdb holds here is the immuneACCESS table cut down to in-frame rearrangements. Part of the clones is not present; checked against another copy, under half of the missing clones reflect an unresolved V gene, and the others are unexplained. The sample table records around 33,000 clones; under 95% of these occur just once. The ten biggest clones cover around 7.7% of the sample. Sequenced sample: PBMCs. Receptor source: a donor between 10 and 35 years old with latent tuberculosis or without tuberculosis infection. Some clones in this sample may be carry-over from other donors' samples.

This rearrangement joins TRBV27 to TRBJ2-2; D may be TRBD1 (6 bases). V lost 4 bases and J 6 bases, leaving 15 bases between the germline ends. Germline CDR1 reads MNHEY; CDR2 reads SMNVEV (reference sequence). The CDR3 runs 15 residues. The CDR3 DNA reads as TGTGCCAGCAGTTCCCCGCCGGCAGGGGCCGGGGAGCTGTTTTTT. It translates to CASSSPPAGAGELFF.

This chain uses TRBV4-1 with TRBJ2-7; a weak D match, TRBD1 (5 bases). CDR3 length equals 16 residues. V lost 0 bases and J 0 bases, leaving 12 bases between the germline ends. Germline V lookup: CDR1 MGHRA, CDR2 YSYEKL. The CDR3 coding sequence is TGCGCCAGCAGCCAAGAAGGGGCTGTACCCTCCTACGAGCAGTACTTC. This sequence encodes CASSQEGAVPSYEQYF.

This clone was seen once. The chain recombines TRBV6-1 with TRBJ2-7, with TRBD2 identical over 9 bases. The J segment lost 2 bases and the V segment lost 1 base, leaving 12 bases of the junction unmatched. The CDR3 covers 18 residues. CDR1 is MNHNS, CDR2 SASEGT, per germline. The CDR3 sequence: CASSEGLRASGTAYEQYF. The CDR3 DNA reads as TGTGCCAGCAGTGAAGGTCTTAGAGCTAGCGGGACCGCCTACGAGCAGTACTTC.

V is TRBV5-1 and J is TRBJ2-5; D possibly corresponds to TRBD2 (6 bases). CDR1 and CDR2 (germline): SGHRS, YFSETQ. V was cut by 4 bases and J by 4 bases, with 20 bases left in between. The CDR3 consists of 16 residues. The CDR3 loop is CASSQPVAVVGETQYF. The CDR3 DNA follows: TGCGCCAGCAGCCAACCCGTAGCGGTGGTAGGAGAGACCCAGTACTTC.

The chain couples TRBV27 to TRBJ1-5; TRBD1 might be the D (5 bases). The CDR3 covers 12 residues. Between the trimmed V and J ends, which lost 8 bases and 7 bases, there was a span of 12 bases. CDR1 and CDR2 from the germline V gene are MNHEY and SMNVEV (reference sequence). This chain's CDR3 is CASGGELQPQHF. The CDR3 nucleotides read TGTGCCAGCGGGGGGGAGTTACAGCCCCAGCATTTT.

J is TRBJ1-5 and V is TRBV5-6; D not resolved. The CDR3 loop spans 17 amino acids. CDR1 is SGHDT, CDR2 YYEEEE, per germline. Between the trimmed V and J ends, which lost 1 base and 9 bases, there was a span of 23 bases. As DNA, the CDR3 is TGTGCCAGCAGCTTGTCGGAGGGCTCGAGGAGAATTCGGCCCCAGCATTTT. Encoded protein: CASSLSEGSRRIRPQHF.

The J gene is TRBJ2-2, the V gene TRBV19; a possible D gene is TRBD1 (6 bases). V was trimmed by 7 bases and J by 5 bases, leaving 11 bases between them. Germline V gene lookup returns CDR1 LNHDA and CDR2 SQIVND (reference sequence). The CDR3 is made up of 13 amino acids. The CDR3 bases are TGTGCCAGTAACAGGGTCGGGACCGGGGAGCTGTTTTTT. Amino acids: CASNRVGTGELFF.

The V and J genes are TRBV28 and TRBJ2-7, with 10 nucleotides matching TRBD2. V lost 1 base to trimming and J lost 3 bases; unmatched junction nucleotides: 6. The CDR3 consists of 16 residues. CDR1 and CDR2 (germline): MDHEN, SYDVKM. In DNA, the CDR3 is TGTGCCAGCAGTTTATTACTAGCGGGGCAAGACTACGAGCAGTACTTC. Encoded protein: CASSLLLAGQDYEQYF. The full variable domain, in which reference TRBV28 and TRBJ2-7 provide the parts outside the CDR3, is DVKVTQSSRYLVKRTGEKVFLECVQDMDHENMFWYRQDPGLGLRLIYFSYDVKMKEKGDIPEGYSVSREKKERFSLILESASTNQTSMYLCASSLLLAGQDYEQYFGPGTRLTVT.

This chain links TRBV7-8 with TRBJ2-3; D is unclear. The CDR3 length is 14 residues. The germline V gene has CDR1 SGHVS and CDR2 FQNEAQ. V lost 5 bases and J lost 4, with 13 bases in between. The CDR3 loop reads CASSPIRLADTQYF. CDR3 sequence (DNA): TGTGCCAGCAGCCCAATCCGGTTGGCAGATACGCAGTATTTT.

This clone was found once. The chain is built from TRBV14 and TRBJ2-5; D perhaps matches TRBD1 (5 bases). The CDR3 contains 15 residues. Germline values: CDR1 SGHDN, CDR2 FVKESK. V lost 2 bases and J lost 1, with 11 bases in between. The CDR3 coding sequence is TGTGCCAGCAGCCAATGGGCAGGGCCCCAAGAGACCCAGTACTTC. It codes for CASSQWAGPQETQYF.

This clone was counted between two and nine times. The chain recombines TRBV19 with TRBJ1-5; D is unclear. This CDR3 contains 15 residues. V was clipped by 5 bases and J by 4 bases, with 15 bases between them. Germline V lookup: CDR1 LNHDA, CDR2 SQIVND (reference sequence). This CDR3 is CASSLSFSANQPQHF. CDR3 coding DNA: TGTGCCAGTAGTCTGAGCTTCTCCGCTAATCAGCCCCAGCATTTT.

V is TRBV10-1 and J is TRBJ2-7, with 8 bases matching TRBD2. Germline CDR1 WNHNN, CDR2 SYGVQD (reference sequence). This CDR3 comprises 13 residues. V was pared by 6 bases and J by 9 bases, with 10 bases of the junction left unmatched. CDR3 DNA sequence: TGCGCCAGCAGGGCCGGACTAGCAACGACGCAGTACTTC. This gives the protein CASRAGLATTQYF.

This chain uses TRBV7-8 with TRBJ2-3, with 9 bases matching TRBD1. J gave up 2 bases and V 1 base, and 1 base lay outside the gene matches. This CDR3 contains 15 residues. The V gene's germline CDR1 is SGHVS and CDR2 FQNEAQ. The CDR3: CASSLEQGATDTQYF. The CDR3 DNA is TGTGCCAGCAGCTTAGAACAGGGGGCCACAGATACGCAGTATTTT.

The chain couples TRBV28 to TRBJ1-5, with D possibly matching TRBD1 (5 bases). The CDR3 runs to 15 residues. V lost 1 base to trimming and J lost 2 bases, with 9 bases between them. Germline lookup yields CDR1 MDHEN and CDR2 SYDVKM. CDR3 coding DNA: TGTGCCAGCAGTTTATCGGGGGAAGGCAATCAGCCCCAGCATTTT. Its translation: CASSLSGEGNQPQHF.

This chain uses TRBV6-5 with TRBJ1-2; 8 bases agree with TRBD1. This CDR3 comprises 14 residues. V gave up 6 bases and J gave up 7 bases; unmatched junction bases: 10. Germline V gene sequence: CDR1 MNHEY, CDR2 SVGAGI. The DNA for the CDR3 is TGTGCCAGCAGACCCGGGACAGGCCTTTTTGGCTACACCTTC. The encoded protein is CASRPGTGLFGYTF.

The chain links TRBV10-3 to TRBJ1-1, with 8 bases lining up with TRBD1. CDR1 is ENHRY and CDR2 is SYGVKD in the germline V gene. V lost 2 bases to trimming and J lost 4 bases; unmatched junction nucleotides: 12. The CDR3 contains 17 residues. The CDR3 loop reads CAISEALDRAATTEAFF. CDR3 nucleotides: TGTGCCATCAGTGAGGCTTTGGACAGGGCGGCCACCACTGAAGCTTTCTTT.

This clone occurred once. V usage is TRBV7-8 and J usage is TRBJ2-1; weak D call: TRBD1 (6 bases). Trimming stripped 0 bases from V and 6 bases from J, with 21 bases between. Germline CDR1 SGHVS, CDR2 FQNEAQ. CDR3 length: 18 residues. The CDR3: CASSLARLLGGTLNEQFF. The CDR3, as DNA: TGTGCCAGCAGCTTAGCGAGGCTCCTTGGGGGCACTCTCAATGAGCAGTTCTTC.

The rearrangement uses TRBV15 and TRBJ2-1; D ambiguous. Germline V gives CDR1 LNHNV, CDR2 YYDKDF (reference sequence). The CDR3 sequence is 15 residues long. The germline V and J ends were trimmed by 8 bases and 0 bases, with 14 bases remaining between them. The CDR3 loop reads CATEEKANSYNEQFF. The CDR3 bases are TGTGCCACCGAGGAAAAAGCGAACTCCTACAATGAGCAGTTCTTC.

This clone was seen a few times. The gene calls are TRBV7-9 and TRBJ1-2; D call uncertain. The CDR3 consists of 15 residues. The germline V gene encodes CDR1 SEHNR and CDR2 FQNEAQ (reference sequence). Trimming removed 2 bases at V and 7 bases at J, with 17 bases between. For the CDR3, the DNA is TGTGCCAGCAGCTTACCCGGCTCCCTCCCGGGTGGCTACACCTTC. The encoded protein is CASSLPGSLPGGYTF.

J is TRBJ1-1 and V is TRBV29-1; maybe TRBD1 (5 bases). V shed 4 bases and J shed 12 bases, with 15 bases lying between them. This CDR3 has 11 amino acids. Germline V gene lookup returns CDR1 SQVTM and CDR2 ANQGSEA. The CDR3 bases are TGCAGCGTTGCGGGGGGTTGGGAGACTTTCTTT. As protein: CSVAGGWETFF.

The chain recombines TRBV7-2 with TRBJ2-1, with D possibly matching TRBD1 (5 bases). Trimming took off 1 base at V and 0 bases at J, with 7 bases between the two ends. Germline values: CDR1 SGHTA, CDR2 FQGNSA. This CDR3 spans 15 amino acids. This CDR3 is CASSLDDSSYNEQFF. The CDR3 DNA reads TGTGCCAGCAGCTTAGACGACAGCTCCTACAATGAGCAGTTCTTC. The whole variable domain, filled in from reference TRBV7-2 and TRBJ2-1, reads GAGVSQSPSNKVTEKGKDVELRCDPISGHTALYWYRQSLGQGLEFLIYFQGNSAPDKSGLPSDRFSAERTGGSVSTLTIQRTQQEDSAVYLCASSLDDSSYNEQFFGPGTRLTVL.

A few counts support this clone. The chain couples TRBV10-1 to TRBJ1-6; D might be TRBD1 (5 bases). Germline CDR1 reads WNHNN; CDR2 reads SYGVQD (reference sequence). The CDR3 totals 14 residues. The V end lost 6 bases, the J end lost 10 bases, and 16 bases lay between the germline ends. The CDR3 bases are TGCGCCAGCAGGCACAGGATTTGTTCCTCACCCCTCCACTTT. Encoded protein: CASRHRICSSPLHF.